Sequencing of this T cell receptor (beta chain) was carried out in a study of vaccination and CD4 T cells after COVID-19. For this clonotype: The antigen remains unidentified.

Germline V lookup: CDR1 SGDLS, CDR2 YYNGEE. The germline V and J ends were trimmed by 4 bases and 0 bases, with 15 bases remaining between them. The CDR3 consists of 16 residues. The assay that was used to sequence DNA from cultured CD4+ T cells was the Oncomine TCR Beta short-read assay. TCRdb redid the calling of the PCR reads with MiXCR, one entry per CDR3 protein. The table includes approximately 8,400 distinct CDR3 sequences, 61% detected once. Treatment: approximately 9-day PBMC culture with coronavirus spike peptide pools or control peptides (ViraFEST assay). Researchers grew the cells for 9 to 11 days and then pulled out CD4+ T cells by negative selection.

This chain uses TRBV9 with TRBJ2-3; perhaps TRBD2 as D (5 bases). The receptor was isolated from a human donor who had recovered from COVID-19. The sample comprised CD4+ T cells from blood, cultured in vitro. Here the CDR3 DNA reads TGTGCCAGCAGCCCCCATAGCGCAGAAAGCACAGATACGCAGTATTTT. This encodes CASSPHSAESTDTQYF.